This T cell receptor (beta chain) was obtained from a study of tumor-infiltrating lymphocytes in primary liver carcinoma (dated by TCRdb to 2016 to 2017). Regarding the complete study: Of the five patients, three men and two women aged 30 to 69 years, four had hepatocellular carcinoma and one had combined HCC and intrahepatic cholangiocarcinoma. A total of around 35 specimens from 5 patients, comprising approximately 25 tumor regions, 5 adjacent noncancerous liver tissues and 5 peripheral blood samples, were covered by TCRbeta repertoire sequencing. The five patients had tumors of stage T1-T3 N0M0, with maximum diameters ranging from about 4.2 to 10 cm. High reproducibility was observed for the technical replicate repertoires, with mean shared-clone rates approximately 0.9 and correlation coefficients above 0.98. Samples yielded roughly 3.65 to 7.5 million productive TCRbeta reads; read depth did not differ significantly between tissue types. TCRbeta repertoire sequencing, expression microarrays and whole-exome sequencing were combined in the study across five regions of each liver tumor, with adjacent normal tissue and blood also included.

Total RNA and DNA were co-extracted without cell sorting from about 19-30 mg of bulk tissue using the AllPrep DNA/RNA mini kit. Roughly five patients with histopathologically diagnosed primary liver carcinoma underwent surgical resection in China between November 2015 and March 2016. Patients had chronic HBV infection and were treatment-naive at sampling. Pieces of fresh tumor and adjacent tissue were cut in half, with one half kept in RNAlater at -80 degrees C and the other half sent for histology. Using a constant-region primer and ProtoScript II reverse transcriptase, TCRbeta-specific cDNA was reverse-transcribed from 400 to 550 ng total RNA. The TCRbeta libraries were prepared through three rounds of nested multiplex PCR following a slightly modified ARM-PCR procedure. Each of the first two PCR rounds ran for approximately 10 cycles using multiplex TRBV1-TRBV30 forward primers together with a Cbeta reverse primer. A final 25-cycle PCR with Deep VentR polymerase added sample barcodes and Illumina adapters. Amplicons of 200-500 bp were gel-purified with a QIAquick gel extraction kit before sequencing. The TCRbeta amplicons were sequenced with 250-bp paired-end reads on an Illumina HiSeq 2500. Under the source paper's analysis protocol: To recover full CDR3 sequences, reads were quality-trimmed using Trimmomatic v0.33 and paired reads were then merged using FLASH v1.2.11. MiGEC v1.2.1b assigned V, D and J germline segments to the rearranged TCRbeta sequences. Clonotype statistics, along with Shannon-Wiener diversity indices, were calculated using VDJtools v1.0.0. To cut down on sampling bias, every analysis after diversity analysis relied on just the 250 most abundant clonotypes from each sample. TCRdb reran the public reads through fastp at Q25 and MiXCR, keeping productive beta chains. Rows matching on CDR3 protein sequence are summarized as one entry with the most common DNA and genes. The V and J calls, along with clone size, are taken from TCRdb and not from the paper's own processing. Across this sample there are about 120,000 distinct CDR3 sequences, with about two thirds seen only once. The ten largest account for more than 7% of the sample.

V has 7 bases trimmed and J has 0 bases trimmed; junction bases matching no gene number 11. The CDR1 and CDR2 encoded by the germline V gene are MDHEN and SYDVKM. Including the terminal cysteine and phenylalanine, the CDR3 comprises 18 residues. The only DNA kept is the CDR3, 54 bases in frame from the first base. Summary of the overall study and its limitations: Because sequencing covered only the TCR beta chain and unpaired alpha chains were not captured, true repertoire diversity is likely underestimated. The top 250 clones accounted for a significantly greater share of the repertoire in tumors than in blood (p = 0.039). Only a few patients were included in the study, and the authors note that the findings should be validated in a larger study. Pairs of tumor regions showed greater repertoire overlap (mean around 35%) than tumor-adjacent pairs (approximately 17%) or tumor-blood pairs (approximately 15%), which is consistent with antigen-driven expansion. Comparison of CD4+ and CD8+ T cell repertoires was precluded by the use of bulk unsorted samples.

This clonotype was detected only a few times. Its specific antigen is unknown. One base away there is no much larger clone; base qualities are not given. This receptor was obtained from a woman in her sixties with primary liver carcinoma and hepatitis B virus infection. Sequencing input: tumor-adjacent normal liver tissue. The chain couples TRBV28 to TRBJ2-6, and 8 junction bases match TRBD1. The DNA is as follows: TGTGCCAGCACCGAGATAGGACAGGGCCGCTCTGGGGCCAACGTCCTGACTTTC. It translates to CASTEIGQGRSGANVLTF.